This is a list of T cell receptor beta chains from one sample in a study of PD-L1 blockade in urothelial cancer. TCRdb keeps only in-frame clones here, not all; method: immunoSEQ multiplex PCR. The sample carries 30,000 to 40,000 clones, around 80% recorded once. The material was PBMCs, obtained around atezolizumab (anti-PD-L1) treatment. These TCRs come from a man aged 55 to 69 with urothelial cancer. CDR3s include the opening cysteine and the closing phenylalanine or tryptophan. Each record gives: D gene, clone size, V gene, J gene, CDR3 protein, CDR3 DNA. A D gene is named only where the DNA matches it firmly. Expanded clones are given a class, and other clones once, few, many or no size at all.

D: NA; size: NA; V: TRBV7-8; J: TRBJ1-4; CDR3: CASSISTGPNEKLFF; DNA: TGTGCCAGCAGCATTTCGACAGGACCTAATGAAAAACTGTTTTTT
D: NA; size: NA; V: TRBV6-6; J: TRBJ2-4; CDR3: CASRRTAEDIQYF; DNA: TGTGCCAGTAGGAGAACGGCCGAAGACATTCAGTACTTC
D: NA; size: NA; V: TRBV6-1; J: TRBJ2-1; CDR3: CASSEALSEQFF; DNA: TGTGCCAGCAGTGAAGCGTTGTCAGAGCAGTTCTTC
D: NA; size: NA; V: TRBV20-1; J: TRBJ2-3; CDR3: CSAGRTDTQYF; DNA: TGCAGTGCGGGGCGGACGGATACGCAGTATTTT
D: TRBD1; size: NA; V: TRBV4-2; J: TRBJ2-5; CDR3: CASSQEFRGQGAMGSGETQYF; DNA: TGTGCCAGCAGCCAAGAATTCAGAGGACAGGGGGCTATGGGGTCCGGGGAGACCCAGTACTTC
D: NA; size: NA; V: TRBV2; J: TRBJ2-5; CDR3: CASSENRGGETQYF; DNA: TGTGCCAGCAGTGAGAACAGGGGAGGAGAGACCCAGTACTTC
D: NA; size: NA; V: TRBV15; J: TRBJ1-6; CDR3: CATSRAEGTRGNSPLHF; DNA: TGTGCCACCAGCAGAGCCGAGGGGACAAGGGGTAATTCACCCCTCCACTTT
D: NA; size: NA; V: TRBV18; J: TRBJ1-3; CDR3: CASSPILAVDRRNTIYF; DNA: TGTGCCAGCTCACCAATCCTAGCTGTGGACAGAAGAAACACCATATATTTT
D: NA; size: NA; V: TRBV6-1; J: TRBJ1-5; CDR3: CASSEWGGDSSQPQHF; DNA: TGTGCCAGCAGTGAATGGGGAGGAGATAGCAGTCAGCCCCAGCATTTT
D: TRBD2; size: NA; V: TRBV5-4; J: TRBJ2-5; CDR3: CASSRGVTRDGQETQYF; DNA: TGTGCCAGCAGCCGGGGGGTAACGAGGGACGGACAAGAGACCCAGTACTTC
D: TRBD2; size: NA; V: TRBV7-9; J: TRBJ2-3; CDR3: CASSFSAGGTDTQYF; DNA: TGTGCCAGCAGCTTTTCTGCGGGGGGCACAGATACGCAGTATTTT
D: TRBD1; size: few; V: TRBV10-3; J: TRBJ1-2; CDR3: CAISPGQKANYGYTF; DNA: TGTGCCATCAGCCCGGGACAGAAAGCTAACTATGGCTACACCTTC
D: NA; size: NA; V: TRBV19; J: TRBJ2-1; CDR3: CASSIRSERFF; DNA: TGTGCCAGTAGTATTCGTTCAGAACGGTTCTTC
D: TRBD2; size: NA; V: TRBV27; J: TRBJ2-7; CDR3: CASSSLPGAGGPREQYF; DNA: TGTGCCAGCAGTTCACTCCCTGGGGCGGGAGGGCCTCGTGAGCAGTACTTC
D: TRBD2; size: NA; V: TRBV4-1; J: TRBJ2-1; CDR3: CASSQDSSGRFYNEQFF; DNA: TGCGCCAGCAGCCAGGATTCTAGCGGGAGGTTCTACAATGAGCAGTTCTTC
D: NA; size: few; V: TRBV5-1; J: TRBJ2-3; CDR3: CASSRPLATSTDTQYF; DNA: TGCGCCAGCAGCAGACCTCTAGCGACGAGCACAGATACGCAGTATTTT
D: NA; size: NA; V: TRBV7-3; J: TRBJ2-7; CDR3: CASSPGGGAASPKQYF; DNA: TGTGCCAGCAGCCCAGGCGGAGGAGCCGCGAGCCCCAAGCAGTACTTC
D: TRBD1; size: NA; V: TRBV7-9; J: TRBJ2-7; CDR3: CASSPVTGGMHEQYF; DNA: TGTGCCAGCAGCCCGGTGACAGGGGGCATGCACGAGCAGTACTTC
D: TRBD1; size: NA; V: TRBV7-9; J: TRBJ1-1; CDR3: CASSFGTELGTGEAFF; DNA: TGTGCCAGCAGCTTCGGGACGGAACTCGGGACAGGTGAAGCTTTCTTT
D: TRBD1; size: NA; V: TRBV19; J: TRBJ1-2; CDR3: CASSTPSLGQGYYGYTF; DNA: TGTGCCAGTAGTACCCCGAGCCTCGGACAGGGCTACTATGGCTACACCTTC
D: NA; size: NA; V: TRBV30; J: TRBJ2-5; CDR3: CAWSVLSQETQYF; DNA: TGTGCCTGGAGTGTACTGTCTCAAGAGACCCAGTACTTC
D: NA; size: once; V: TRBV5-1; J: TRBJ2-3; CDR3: CASSPDKGTDTQYF; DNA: TGCGCCAGCAGCCCCGACAAAGGCACAGATACGCAGTATTTT
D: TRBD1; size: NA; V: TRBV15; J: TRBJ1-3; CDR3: CATSREQGKGNTIYF; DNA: TGTGCCACCAGCAGAGAACAGGGGAAGGGAAACACCATATATTTT
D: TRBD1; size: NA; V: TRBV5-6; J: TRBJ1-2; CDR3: CASSLVLELDRGMSGYTF; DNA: TGTGCCAGCAGCTTGGTTCTAGAATTGGACAGGGGAATGTCTGGCTACACCTTC
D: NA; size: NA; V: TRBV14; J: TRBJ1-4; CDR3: CASSLRGFNEKLFF; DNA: TGTGCCAGCAGCCTGAGAGGGTTTAATGAAAAACTGTTTTTT
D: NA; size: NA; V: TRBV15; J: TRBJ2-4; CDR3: CATSRFAASLNIQYF; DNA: TGTGCCACCAGCAGATTTGCTGCTAGCCTGAACATTCAGTACTTC
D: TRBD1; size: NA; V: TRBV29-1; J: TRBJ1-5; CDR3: CSVARGPNQPQHF; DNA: TGCAGCGTTGCCAGGGGGCCGAATCAGCCCCAGCATTTT